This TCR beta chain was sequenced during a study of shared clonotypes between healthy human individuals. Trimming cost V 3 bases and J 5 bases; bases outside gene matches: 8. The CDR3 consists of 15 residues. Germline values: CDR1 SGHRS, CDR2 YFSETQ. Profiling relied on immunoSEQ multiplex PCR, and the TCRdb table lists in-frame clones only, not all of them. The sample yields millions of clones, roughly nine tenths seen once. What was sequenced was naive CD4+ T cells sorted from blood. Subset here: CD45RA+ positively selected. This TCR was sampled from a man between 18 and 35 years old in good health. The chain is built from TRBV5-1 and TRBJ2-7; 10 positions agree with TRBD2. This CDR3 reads CASSSASGSRNEQYF. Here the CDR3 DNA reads TGCGCCAGCAGCTCTGCTAGCGGGAGCAGAAACGAGCAGTACTTC.